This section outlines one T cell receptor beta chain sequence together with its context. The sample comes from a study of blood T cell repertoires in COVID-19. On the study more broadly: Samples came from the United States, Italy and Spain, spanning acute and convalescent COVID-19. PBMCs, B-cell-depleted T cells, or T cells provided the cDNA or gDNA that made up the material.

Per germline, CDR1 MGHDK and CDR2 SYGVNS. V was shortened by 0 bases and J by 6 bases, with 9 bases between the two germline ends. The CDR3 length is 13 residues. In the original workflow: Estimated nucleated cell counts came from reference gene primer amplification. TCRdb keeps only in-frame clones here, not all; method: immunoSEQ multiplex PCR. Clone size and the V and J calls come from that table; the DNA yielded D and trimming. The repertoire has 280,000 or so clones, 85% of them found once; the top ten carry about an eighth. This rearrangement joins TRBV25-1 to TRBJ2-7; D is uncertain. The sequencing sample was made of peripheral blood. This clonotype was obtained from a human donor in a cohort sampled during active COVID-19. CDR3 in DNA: TGTGCCAGCAGTGAATATCTTGGGCCCGAGCAGTACTTC. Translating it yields CASSEYLGPEQYF.